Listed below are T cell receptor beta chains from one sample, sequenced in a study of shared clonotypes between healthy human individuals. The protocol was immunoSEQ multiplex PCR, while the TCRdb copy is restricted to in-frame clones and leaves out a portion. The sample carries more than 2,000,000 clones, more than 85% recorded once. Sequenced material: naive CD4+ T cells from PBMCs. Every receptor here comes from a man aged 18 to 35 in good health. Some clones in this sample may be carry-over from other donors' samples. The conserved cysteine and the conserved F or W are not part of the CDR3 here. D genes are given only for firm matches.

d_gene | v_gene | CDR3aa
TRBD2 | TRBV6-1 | ASRASGSFSDTQY
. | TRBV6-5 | ASRPSQGLTYEQY
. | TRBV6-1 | ASSDAGTNNQPQH
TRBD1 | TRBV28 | ASSEPGQGSYEQY
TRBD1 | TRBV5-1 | ASSPDRVRNTEAF
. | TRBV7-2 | ASSPQAGTTEAF
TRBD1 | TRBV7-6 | ASSLLLGTGGAYTEAF
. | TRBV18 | ASSPRGGFSTDTQY
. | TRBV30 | AWSWTVGEPQH
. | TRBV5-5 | ASSLRLGDTEAF
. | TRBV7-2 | ASSLLAQGNSPLH
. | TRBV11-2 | ASSVRITGELF
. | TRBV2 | ASRTGTATEKLF
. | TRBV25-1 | ASSNREIKAGELF
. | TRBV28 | ASSLVQGISYEQY
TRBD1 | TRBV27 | ASSFGTGGYQPQH
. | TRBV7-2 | ASSPELAASTDTQY
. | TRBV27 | ASREYTGDTQY
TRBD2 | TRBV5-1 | ASSRTLTASGYTDTQY
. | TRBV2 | ASSPSRVNQPQH
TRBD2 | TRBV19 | ASSPARTSGSYSGEQY
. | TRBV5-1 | ASSRIDPTSGELF
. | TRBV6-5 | ASSPNNYGYT
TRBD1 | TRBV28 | ASSLSGTGRNQPQH
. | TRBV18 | ASSPPSQGYTEAF
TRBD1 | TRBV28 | ASSSAKTGASGTQY
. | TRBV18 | ASSRNRNTEAF
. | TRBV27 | ASAPLGGFYPYGYT
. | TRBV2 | ASSAGVNTEAF
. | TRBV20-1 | SAKGTEAF
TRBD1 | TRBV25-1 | ASSATDRGKTQY
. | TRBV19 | ASSPDTTTYEQY
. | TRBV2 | ASSVEGGTEAF
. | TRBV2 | ASKYQETQY
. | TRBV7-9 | ASSSSRGYT
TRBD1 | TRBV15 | ATSSSWRQGQY
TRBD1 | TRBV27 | ASSLTIGGQGEQY
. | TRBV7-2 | ASSLTQGGEQY
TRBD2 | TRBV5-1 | ASSPGLAGKVEQY
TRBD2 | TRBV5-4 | ASSPTSGPYNEQF
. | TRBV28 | ASTDTSTGELF
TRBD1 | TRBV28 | ASSLTGGSTYEQY
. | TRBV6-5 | ASSYDGTSGNTIY
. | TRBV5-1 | ASSTSAGSTDTQY
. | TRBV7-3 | ASSLLGTDTQY
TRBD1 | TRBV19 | ASSSGQGLYNEQF